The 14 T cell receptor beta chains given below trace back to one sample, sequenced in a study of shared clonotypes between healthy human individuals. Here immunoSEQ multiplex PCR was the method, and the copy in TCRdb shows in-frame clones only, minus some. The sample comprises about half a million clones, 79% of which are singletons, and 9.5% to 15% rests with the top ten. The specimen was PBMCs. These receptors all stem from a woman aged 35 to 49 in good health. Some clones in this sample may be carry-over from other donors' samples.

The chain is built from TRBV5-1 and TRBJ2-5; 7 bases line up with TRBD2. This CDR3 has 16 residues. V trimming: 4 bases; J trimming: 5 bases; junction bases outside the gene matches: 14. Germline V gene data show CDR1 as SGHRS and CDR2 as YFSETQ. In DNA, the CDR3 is TGCGCCAGCAGCACGGGACTACCAGAGCTAGGGGAGACCCAGTACTTC. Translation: CASSTGLPELGETQYF.

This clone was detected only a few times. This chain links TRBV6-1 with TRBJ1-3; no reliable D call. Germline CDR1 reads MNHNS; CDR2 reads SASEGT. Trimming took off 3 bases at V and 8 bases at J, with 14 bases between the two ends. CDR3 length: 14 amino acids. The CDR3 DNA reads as TGTGCCAGCAGTGACCCCATAGGGTCGGACACCATATATTTT. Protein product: CASSDPIGSDTIYF.

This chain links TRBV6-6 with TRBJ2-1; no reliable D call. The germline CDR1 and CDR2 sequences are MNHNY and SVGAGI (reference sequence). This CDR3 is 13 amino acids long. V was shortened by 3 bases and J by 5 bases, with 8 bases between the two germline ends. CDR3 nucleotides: TGTGCCAGCAGTTATGTAGGCAACAATGAGCAGTTCTTC. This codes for CASSYVGNNEQFF.

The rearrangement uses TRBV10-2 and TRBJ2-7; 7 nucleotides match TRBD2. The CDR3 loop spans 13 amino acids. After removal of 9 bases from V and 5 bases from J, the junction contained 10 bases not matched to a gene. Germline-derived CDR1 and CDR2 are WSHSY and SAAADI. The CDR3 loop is CASHLGLGDEQYF. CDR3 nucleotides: TGCGCCAGTCATCTTGGACTAGGGGACGAGCAGTACTTC.

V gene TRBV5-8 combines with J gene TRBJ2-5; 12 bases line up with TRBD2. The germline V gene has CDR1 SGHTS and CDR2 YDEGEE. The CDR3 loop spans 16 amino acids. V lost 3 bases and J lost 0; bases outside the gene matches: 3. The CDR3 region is CASSSGLAGYQETQYF. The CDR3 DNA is TGTGCCAGCAGCTCTGGACTAGCGGGATACCAAGAGACCCAGTACTTC.

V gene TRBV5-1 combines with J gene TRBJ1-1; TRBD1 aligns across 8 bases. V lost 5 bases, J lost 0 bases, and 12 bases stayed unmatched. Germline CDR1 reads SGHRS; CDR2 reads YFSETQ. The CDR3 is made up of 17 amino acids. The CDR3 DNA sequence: TGCGCCAGCAGGCCAGGGGGCTGGGATCATATGAACACTGAAGCTTTCTTT. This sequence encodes CASRPGGWDHMNTEAFF.

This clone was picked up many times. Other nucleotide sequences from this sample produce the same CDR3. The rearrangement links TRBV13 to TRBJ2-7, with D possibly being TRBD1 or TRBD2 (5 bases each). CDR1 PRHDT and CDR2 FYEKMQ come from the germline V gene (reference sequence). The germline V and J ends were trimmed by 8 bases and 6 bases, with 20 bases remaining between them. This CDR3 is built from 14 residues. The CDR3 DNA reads TGTGCCAGCTCGTTGAGGGGATGGCGGCTCGAGCAGTACTTC. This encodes CASSLRGWRLEQYF.

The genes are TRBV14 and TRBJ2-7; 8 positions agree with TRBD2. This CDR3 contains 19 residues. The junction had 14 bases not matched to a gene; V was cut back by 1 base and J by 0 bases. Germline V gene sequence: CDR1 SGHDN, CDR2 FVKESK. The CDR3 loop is CASSQVYSGGTTSSYEQYF. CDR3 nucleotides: TGTGCCAGCAGCCAAGTATATTCGGGGGGGACAACTAGCTCCTACGAGCAGTACTTC. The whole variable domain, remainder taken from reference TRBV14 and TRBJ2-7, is EAGVTQFPSHSVIEKGQTVTLRCDPISGHDNLYWYRRVMGKEIKFLLHFVKESKQDESGMPNNRFLAERTGGTYSTLKVQPAELEDSGVYFCASSQVYSGGTTSSYEQYFGPGTRLTVT.

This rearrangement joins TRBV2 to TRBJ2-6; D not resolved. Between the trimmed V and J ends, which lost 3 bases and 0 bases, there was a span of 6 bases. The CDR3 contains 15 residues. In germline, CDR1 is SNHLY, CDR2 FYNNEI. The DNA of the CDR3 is TGTGCCAGCAGTGAGGAATTCTCTGGGGCCAACGTCCTGACTTTC. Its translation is CASSEEFSGANVLTF.

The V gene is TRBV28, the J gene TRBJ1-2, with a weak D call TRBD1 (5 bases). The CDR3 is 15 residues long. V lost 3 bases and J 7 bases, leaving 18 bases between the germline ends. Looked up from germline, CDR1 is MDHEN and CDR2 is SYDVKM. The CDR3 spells CASSLMEGREGGYTF. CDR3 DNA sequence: TGTGCCAGCAGTTTGATGGAGGGACGGGAGGGTGGCTACACCTTC.

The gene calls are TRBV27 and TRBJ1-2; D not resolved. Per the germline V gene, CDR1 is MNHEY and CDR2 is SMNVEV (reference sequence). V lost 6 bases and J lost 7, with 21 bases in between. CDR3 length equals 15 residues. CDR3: CASSPGRWDPRGYTF. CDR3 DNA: TGTGCCAGCAGCCCCGGACGGTGGGATCCTCGTGGCTACACCTTC.

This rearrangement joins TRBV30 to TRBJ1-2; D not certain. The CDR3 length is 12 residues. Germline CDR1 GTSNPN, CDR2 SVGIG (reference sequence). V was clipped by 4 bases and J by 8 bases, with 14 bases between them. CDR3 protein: CAWTLLGVGYTF. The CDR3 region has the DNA TGTGCCTGGACCCTGCTGGGTGTCGGCTACACCTTC.

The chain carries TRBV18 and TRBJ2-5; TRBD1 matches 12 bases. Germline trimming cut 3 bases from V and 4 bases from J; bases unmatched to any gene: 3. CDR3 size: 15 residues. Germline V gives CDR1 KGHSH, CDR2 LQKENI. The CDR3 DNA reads TGTGCCAGCTCACCCGGGACAGGGGGCCGAGAGACCCAGTACTTC. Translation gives CASSPGTGGRETQYF. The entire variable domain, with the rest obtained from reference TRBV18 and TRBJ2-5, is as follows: NAGVMQNPRHLVRRRGQEARLRCSPMKGHSHVYWYRQLPEEGLKFMVYLQKENIIDESGMPKERFSAEFPKEGPSILRIQQVVRGDSAAYFCASSPGTGGRETQYFGPGTRLLVL.

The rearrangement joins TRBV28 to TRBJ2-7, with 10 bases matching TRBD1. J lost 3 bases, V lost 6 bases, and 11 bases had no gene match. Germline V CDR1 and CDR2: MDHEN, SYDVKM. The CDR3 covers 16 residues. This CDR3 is CASRRTGGTGGYEQYF. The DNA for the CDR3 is TGTGCCAGCAGGAGGACAGGGGGTACGGGCGGCTACGAGCAGTACTTC. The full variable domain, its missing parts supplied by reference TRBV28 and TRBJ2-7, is DVKVTQSSRYLVKRTGEKVFLECVQDMDHENMFWYRQDPGLGLRLIYFSYDVKMKEKGDIPEGYSVSREKKERFSLILESASTNQTSMYLCASRRTGGTGGYEQYFGPGTRLTVT.